The next 8 T cell receptor beta chains were all read from a single sample in a study of blood T cells in healthy people across ages. With a J-beta primer mix and a sample-barcoded 5' primer, a second PCR ran about 6 to 11 cycles. TCRdb passed the 5' RACE reads through MiXCR, listing each CDR3 protein once. The sample lists roughly 680,000 distinct CDR3 sequences, under 65% occurring once. The sequencing sample was made of blood. The origin of the receptors is a woman aged 80 or over in good health.

In its sample, this clonotype was seen many times. The gene calls are TRBV29-1 and TRBJ2-1; TRBD1 agrees at 9 bases. Germline-derived CDR1 and CDR2 are SQVTM and ANQGSEA. The CDR3 runs to 14 residues. V lost 3 bases and J lost 7; bases outside the gene matches: 7. Written as DNA, the CDR3 is TGCAGCGTTGACTACAGGGGGCGTGGAAATGAGCAGTTCTTC. Translated: CSVDYRGRGNEQFF.

At least ten counts were recorded for this clonotype. V is TRBV20-1 and J is TRBJ2-1; 8 bases are a match to TRBD2. The CDR3 has 15 residues. Germline V gives CDR1 DFQATT, CDR2 SNEGSKA (reference sequence). The V gene end was trimmed by 3 bases and the J gene end by 7 bases; junction bases not matched to a gene: 11. CDR3 amino acids: CSARDSGTLGNEQFF. The DNA of the CDR3 is TGCAGTGCTAGGGATAGCGGGACCCTAGGGAATGAGCAGTTCTTC.

This clonotype was observed a few times. The chain has TRBV20-1 and TRBJ2-7; 9 bases agree with TRBD1. The CDR3 is 16 residues long. The germline gives CDR1 DFQATT, CDR2 SNEGSKA (reference sequence). Trimming removed 2 bases from V and 2 bases from J; junction bases left unmatched: 10. CDR3 nucleotides: TGCAGTGCTAGATGGGCGGGGACAGGGATACCCTACGAGCAGTACTTC. Translation: CSARWAGTGIPYEQYF.

A word on this clonotype: A much more abundant neighbour one base away suggests this may be a read error. The chain has TRBV7-3 and TRBJ2-7, with 8 bases lining up with TRBD2. Germline assignment: CDR1 SGHTA and CDR2 FQGTGA. CDR3 size: 15 residues. V was pared by 2 bases and J by 5 bases, with 8 bases of the junction left unmatched. The CDR3 sequence: CASSLGPGRAHEQYF. CDR3 DNA sequence: TGTGCCAGCAGCTTAGGCCCCGGGAGGGCCCACGAGCAGTACTTC.

This chain joins TRBV5-6 and TRBJ2-7; either TRBD1 or TRBD2 may supply D (5 bases each). The ends were cut back, 3 bases at V and 6 bases at J, with 16 bases in the middle. The germline V gene encodes CDR1 SGHDT and CDR2 YYEEEE. There are 14 residues in the CDR3. The DNA of the CDR3 is TGTGCCAGCAGCTATTCAGGGAGCCTGGGCGAGCAGTACTTC. It yields the protein CASSYSGSLGEQYF.

The chain has TRBV5-1 and TRBJ2-5; possible D gene TRBD2, 6 bases. Germline CDR1 reads SGHRS; CDR2 reads YFSETQ. The CDR3 runs 14 residues. Trimming shortened V by 1 base and J by 5 bases, and 12 bases separated the two germline ends. The CDR3 sequence is CASSLTGADETQYF. In nucleotides, the CDR3 is TGCGCCAGCAGCTTGACGGGAGCAGATGAGACCCAGTACTTC.

This clonotype was observed a few times. V gene TRBV10-3 combines with J gene TRBJ2-1, with D unclear. The germline CDR1 and CDR2 sequences are ENHRY and SYGVKD. Trimming removed 2 bases at V and 0 bases at J, with 11 bases between. The CDR3 loop spans 16 amino acids. The CDR3 DNA follows: TGTGCCATCAGTGAGCTACGGGCAGACTCCTACAATGAGCAGTTCTTC. This encodes CAISELRADSYNEQFF.

This clonotype was picked up a small number of times. This could be a read error, since a much larger clone is one nucleotide away. The V call is TRBV12-3 or TRBV12-4, the J call TRBJ2-1, with D maybe TRBD2 (6 bases). The CDR3 totals 14 residues. Trimming pared 5 bases from V and 7 bases from J, leaving 15 bases between. DNA for the CDR3: TGTGCCAGCAGTGTCGGCGGGGCCTGGAATGAGCAGTTCTTC. This translates into CASSVGGAWNEQFF.